This T cell receptor (beta chain) was captured in a study of T-cell memory formation after mild COVID-19. The authors produced TCR alpha and TCR beta cDNA libraries with sample barcodes and UMIs by 5'RACE using constant-segment primers. Using its own MiXCR run on the 5' RACE reads, TCRdb lists one record per CDR3 protein. Of about 210,000 distinct CDR3 sequences listed, about 11% are singletons. The germline CDR1 and CDR2 sequences are KGHSH and LQKENI. The junction had 11 bases not matched to a gene; V was cut back by 1 base and J by 9 bases. The CDR3 totals 16 residues. This clonotype was recorded at least ten times. What it recognizes is unknown. Study results and limitations: Contracting clones from day 15 to 85 showed balanced CD4/CD8; later expanders favored CD4+. CD4+ contracting clones lay mainly in CM and EM, CD8+ ones in EMRA.

Input material: PBMCs or a T cell subset sorted from them (not recorded which). The V gene is TRBV18, the J gene TRBJ2-1, with 8 bases aligning to TRBD1. The source is a man aged 18-30 years who had mild COVID-19 (a few samples of this study predate the infection). Cell type and time point are not known. The CDR3 loop is CASSPLGQGGLGEQFF. The CDR3 DNA is TGTGCCAGCTCACCACTAGGACAGGGTGGTTTGGGTGAGCAGTTCTTC.